This TCR beta chain came from a study of cytomegalovirus exposure and HLA in healthy donors. Whole-study results and caveats: Presence/absence comparisons presumed near-even sequencing depth among donors.

The CDR3 consists of 14 residues. V trimming: 2 bases; J trimming: 7 bases; junction bases outside the gene matches: 7. Primers for the PCR totalled 60 Vbeta and 13 Jbeta. Produced via immunoSEQ multiplex PCR; TCRdb's table is partial and in-frame only. Its listing shows 85,000 to 110,000 clones. A remark on this clone: Its antigen remains unknown.

The rearrangement links TRBV5-3 to TRBJ2-5, with TRBD1 matching over 8 bases. TRBV5-3 counts as an open reading frame of uncertain function. Material: PBMCs. The clonotype comes from a man between 40 and 49 years old in good health and CMV-seronegative. Here the CDR3 DNA reads TGTGCCAGAAGCTTACTGGACAGGGCCGGGACCCAGTACTTC. Its protein product is CARSLLDRAGTQYF.